This T cell receptor (beta chain) was recorded in a study of control samples from healthy donors and cancer patients. The CDR3 consists of 14 residues. Germline V lookup: CDR1 SGHNT, CDR2 YYREEE (reference sequence). The V end lost 0 bases, the J end lost 8 bases, and 14 bases lay between the germline ends. Repertoires were generated with immunoSEQ multiplex PCR, while TCRdb's copy carries only in-frame clones and drops some. The repertoire includes about 130,000 clones, around 90% of them detected once, and around 2.5% sits in the top ten. This chain links TRBV5-4 with TRBJ1-2; no firm D call. Specimen: blood. The source is a young man in good health. In nucleotides, the CDR3 is TGTGCCAGCAGCTTGGTTGGCCCCAGCGGGGGCTACACCTTC. Its translation: CASSLVGPSGGYTF.